This TCR beta chain was sequenced during a study of cytomegalovirus exposure and HLA in healthy donors. Amplification used 60 Vbeta primers and 13 Jbeta primers. As handled by the study authors: Around 9.9 million shared chains were among the 60 million to 80 million unique TCR beta chains that a later analysis counted. Profiling relied on immunoSEQ multiplex PCR, and the TCRdb table lists in-frame clones only, not all of them. D and trimming were read from the DNA, whereas the V and J calls and clone size are those reported in that table. The table for this sample gives under 150,000 clones. The CDR3 is made up of 14 amino acids. J lost 5 bases, V lost 4 bases, and 7 bases had no gene match. CDR1 and CDR2 from the germline V gene are SGHVS and FQNEAQ. Overall study findings and caveats: Cytomegalovirus association was listed for 170 or so TCR beta chains. Data from an earlier analysis indicated that most TCR beta V segments were productive either about 87% or about 30% of the time.

A note on this clone: The antigen is not known.

This receptor was obtained from a woman aged 55-70 years in good health and CMV-seronegative. This sequence joins TRBV7-8 and TRBJ2-5; 7 bases map to TRBD1. The sample consisted of PBMCs. CDR3 in DNA: TGTGCCAGCAGCTCAAGACAGGGTAGGGAGACCCAGTACTTC. Translating gives CASSSRQGRETQYF.